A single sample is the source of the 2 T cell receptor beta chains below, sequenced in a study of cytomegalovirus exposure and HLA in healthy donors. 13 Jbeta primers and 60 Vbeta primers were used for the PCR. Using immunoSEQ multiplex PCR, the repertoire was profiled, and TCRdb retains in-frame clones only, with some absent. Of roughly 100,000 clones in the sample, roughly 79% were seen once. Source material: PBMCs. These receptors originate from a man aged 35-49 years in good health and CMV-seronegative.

CDR3 region: CASSLRLAGDRTDTQYF. The CDR3, as DNA: TGTGCCAGCAGCTTACGGCTAGCGGGGGACCGCACAGATACGCAGTATTTT. The chain combines TRBV7-2 with TRBJ2-3; the match to TRBD2 covers 10 bases. The germline V gene has CDR1 SGHTA and CDR2 FQGNSA. V lost 2 bases and J lost 1; bases outside the gene matches: 6. The CDR3 extends over 17 amino acids.

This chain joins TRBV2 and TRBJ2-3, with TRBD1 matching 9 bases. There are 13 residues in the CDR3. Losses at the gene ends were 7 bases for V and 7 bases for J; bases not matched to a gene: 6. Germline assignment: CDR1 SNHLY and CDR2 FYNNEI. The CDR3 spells CASKDRGLNTQYF. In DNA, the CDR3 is TGTGCCAGCAAGGACAGGGGTTTGAATACGCAGTATTTT.